The clone carrying this T cell receptor (beta chain) has just a few counts. Its cognate antigen is unknown. This sample is part of a study of naive and memory T cell subsets. Looked up from germline, CDR1 is MDHEN and CDR2 is SYDVKM. The CDR3 is 16 amino acids. The ends were cut back, 4 bases at V and 2 bases at J, with 17 bases in the middle. Cells stained for CD3, CD4, CD8, CD45RA, CD27 and viability were sorted into four CD45RA/CD27 subsets. Broader study findings: In CD4 and CD8 cells, diversity dropped from naive through EMRA. RNA-based TCR counts may shift with T cell activation and differentiation.

An equimolar mix of two oligonucleotides served as the beta constant-region primer for TRBC1 and TRBC2. The ligated cDNA underwent four PCR rounds using SP2 and nested alpha and beta constant-region primers. TCRdb processed the UMI-ligation and nested PCR reads anew with MiXCR; each CDR3 protein has one entry. The sample includes about 85,000 distinct CDR3 sequences, around 13% of them seen just once. The TCR comes from a human donor in good health. Sequenced: central memory CD4+ T cells from blood. V is TRBV28 and J is TRBJ1-1; D perhaps matches TRBD1 (6 bases). The CDR3 DNA follows: TGTGCCAGCAGTTCTATTGGGGGCAGTCACAACACTGAAGCTTTCTTT. As protein: CASSSIGGSHNTEAFF.